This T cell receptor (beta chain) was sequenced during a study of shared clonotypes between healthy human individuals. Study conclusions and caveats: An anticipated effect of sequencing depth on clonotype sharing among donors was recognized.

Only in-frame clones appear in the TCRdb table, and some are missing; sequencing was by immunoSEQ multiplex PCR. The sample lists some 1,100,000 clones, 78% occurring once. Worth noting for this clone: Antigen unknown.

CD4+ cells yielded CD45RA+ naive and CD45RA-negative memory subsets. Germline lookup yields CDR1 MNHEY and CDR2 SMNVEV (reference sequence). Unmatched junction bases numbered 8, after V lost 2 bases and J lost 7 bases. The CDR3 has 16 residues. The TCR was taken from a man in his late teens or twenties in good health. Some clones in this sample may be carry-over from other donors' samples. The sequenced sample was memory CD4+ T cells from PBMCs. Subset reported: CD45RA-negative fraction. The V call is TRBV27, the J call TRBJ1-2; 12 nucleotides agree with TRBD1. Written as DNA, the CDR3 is TGTGCCAGCAGTTTAATGGGACAGGGGGCGCCCGGTGGCTACACCTTC. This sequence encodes CASSLMGQGAPGGYTF.